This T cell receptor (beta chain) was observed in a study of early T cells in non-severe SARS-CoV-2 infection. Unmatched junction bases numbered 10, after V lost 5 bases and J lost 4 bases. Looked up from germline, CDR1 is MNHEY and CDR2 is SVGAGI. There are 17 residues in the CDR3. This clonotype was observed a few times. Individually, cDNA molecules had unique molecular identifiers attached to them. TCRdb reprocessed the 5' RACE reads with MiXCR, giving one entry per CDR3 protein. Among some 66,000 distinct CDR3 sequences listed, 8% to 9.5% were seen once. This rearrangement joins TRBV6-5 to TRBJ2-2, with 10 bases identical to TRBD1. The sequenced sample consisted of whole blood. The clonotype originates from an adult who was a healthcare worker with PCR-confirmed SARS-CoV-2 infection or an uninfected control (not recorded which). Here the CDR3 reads CASSTHRQGAPTGELFF. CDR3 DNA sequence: TGTGCCAGCAGTACCCACCGACAGGGGGCCCCCACCGGGGAGCTGTTTTTT.